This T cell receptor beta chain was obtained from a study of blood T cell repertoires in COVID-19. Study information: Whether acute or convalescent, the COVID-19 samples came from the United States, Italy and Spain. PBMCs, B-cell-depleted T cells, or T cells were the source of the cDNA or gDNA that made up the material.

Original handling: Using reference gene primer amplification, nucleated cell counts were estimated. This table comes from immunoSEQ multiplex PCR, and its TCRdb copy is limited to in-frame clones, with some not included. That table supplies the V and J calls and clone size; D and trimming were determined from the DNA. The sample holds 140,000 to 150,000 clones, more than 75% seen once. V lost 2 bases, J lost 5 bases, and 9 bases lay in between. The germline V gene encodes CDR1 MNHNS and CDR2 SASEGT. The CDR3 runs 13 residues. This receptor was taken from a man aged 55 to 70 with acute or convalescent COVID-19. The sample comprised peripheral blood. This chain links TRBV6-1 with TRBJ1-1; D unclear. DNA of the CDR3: TGTGCCAGCAGTGAATTGGCCCAAACTGAAGCTTTCTTT. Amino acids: CASSELAQTEAFF.